The 18 T cell receptor beta chains reported below all come from one sample, sequenced in a study of spatial heterogeneity in lung cancer. General study findings and limits: Tracking of tumor mutation counts was seen in expanded intratumoral alpha and beta TCR counts.

Each CDR3 protein gets one entry after TCRdb re-called the 5' RACE reads with MiXCR. The sample carries about 10,000 distinct CDR3 sequences, around 6% recorded once. Time point described: sample taken at primary tumor resection. Antigens for these TCRs are unknown. This specimen was lung tumor tissue, taken at surgery. The receptors come from a male donor with early-stage non-small cell lung cancer.

This clonotype was counted ten times or more. V is TRBV7-6 and J is TRBJ1-5; 8 bases agree with TRBD1. The germline CDR1 and CDR2 sequences are SGHVS and FNYEAQ. The CDR3 totals 15 residues. J lost 0 bases, V lost 5 bases, and 3 bases had no gene match. The CDR3 DNA sequence: TGTGCCAGCAGCCAAGGACAGGGTAGCAATCAGCCCCAGCATTTT. Its translation is CASSQGQGSNQPQHF.

This clonotype was seen ten or more times. V gene TRBV7-2 combines with J gene TRBJ2-5; maybe TRBD1 (6 bases). Trimming took off 6 bases at V and 5 bases at J, with 13 bases between the two ends. Per the germline V gene, CDR1 is SGHTA and CDR2 is FQGNSA. This CDR3 has 13 amino acids. The DNA for the CDR3 is TGTGCCAGCAGTCCAGGGGTTACGGAGACCCAGTACTTC. This encodes CASSPGVTETQYF.

In its sample, this clonotype was seen many times. DNA for the CDR3: TGTGCCAGCAGTTCAGCTTGGCCACTGGATGGCTACACCTTC. Translated: CASSSAWPLDGYTF. The genes are TRBV28 and TRBJ1-2; D unclear. The ends were cut back, 4 bases at V and 6 bases at J, with 15 bases in the middle. CDR3 length: 14 residues. The germline V gene encodes CDR1 MDHEN and CDR2 SYDVKM.

This clonotype was counted ten times or more. V is TRBV18 and J is TRBJ1-1; 7 bases agree with TRBD1. The CDR3 contains 16 residues. Trimming at V came to 0 bases and at J to 5 bases, leaving 9 bases not matched to a gene. Germline-derived CDR1 and CDR2 are KGHSH and LQKENI. CDR3 sequence: CASSPPSGGLATEAFF. In DNA, the CDR3 is TGTGCCAGCTCACCACCGTCAGGGGGATTGGCGACTGAAGCTTTCTTT.

This clonotype came up many times. The rearrangement joins TRBV11-2 to TRBJ2-1; a possible D gene is TRBD2 (6 bases). The V gene lost 2 bases and the J gene lost 8 bases, with 13 bases spanning the gap. The germline V gene encodes CDR1 SGHAT and CDR2 FQNNGV. The CDR3 sequence is 14 residues long. The DNA of the CDR3 is TGTGCCAGCAGCTTAAGCGCGGGAAGAGATGAGCAGTTCTTC. As protein: CASSLSAGRDEQFF.

This clonotype was observed many times. V and J are TRBV7-9 and TRBJ1-4; D is unresolved. Looked up from germline, CDR1 is SEHNR and CDR2 is FQNEAQ (reference sequence). This CDR3 comprises 15 residues. Trimming removed 2 bases at V and 2 bases at J, with 9 bases between. CDR3 bases: TGTGCCAGCAGCTTATTAGGCAGTACTAATGAAAAACTGTTTTTT. Translated, it gives CASSLLGSTNEKLFF.

This clonotype was counted ten times or more. V is TRBV11-2 and J is TRBJ2-7, with 9 nucleotides matching TRBD2. The V gene's germline CDR1 is SGHAT and CDR2 FQNNGV. This CDR3 has 17 amino acids. V shed 5 bases, J shed 2 bases, and the junction held 13 bases outside the gene matches. CDR3 loop: CASSPNPISGSPYEQYF. The CDR3 DNA is TGTGCCAGCAGCCCCAACCCGATTAGCGGGAGTCCCTACGAGCAGTACTTC.

This clonotype was detected many times. A much more abundant neighbour one base away suggests this may be a read error. This chain uses TRBV24-1 with TRBJ1-5, with no clear D. CDR3 length equals 9 residues. Germline CDR1 reads KGHDR; CDR2 reads SFDVKD. The CDR3, as DNA: TGTGCCACCAGTCAGTCCCAGCATTTT. Translation gives CATSQSQHF.

This clonotype showed up just a few times. V usage is TRBV14 and J usage is TRBJ1-3; D possibly corresponds to TRBD1 (6 bases). The CDR3 has 14 residues. The germline CDR1 and CDR2 sequences are SGHDN and FVKESK. The germline V and J ends were trimmed by 4 bases and 0 bases, with 7 bases remaining between them. The CDR3: CASSRQASGNTIYF. In DNA form, the CDR3 reads TGTGCCAGCAGCCGACAGGCCTCTGGAAACACCATATATTTT.

Ten or more counts support this clonotype. The CDR3: CASSLAVPYNEQFF. In nucleotides, the CDR3 is TGTGCCAGCAGCCTAGCGGTTCCCTACAATGAGCAGTTCTTC. This chain links TRBV12-3 or TRBV12-4 with TRBJ2-1; TRBD2 agrees at 7 bases. V shed 6 bases, J shed 2 bases, and the junction held 4 bases outside the gene matches. CDR3 length equals 14 residues.

This clonotype was counted ten times or more. The gene calls are TRBV5-5 and TRBJ1-2; TRBD1 aligns across 12 bases. CDR1 is SGHKS and CDR2 is YYEKEE in the germline V gene (reference sequence). V lost 5 bases and J lost 3; bases outside the gene matches: 14. The CDR3 extends over 18 amino acids. CDR3 amino acids: CASRDPGTGGVEDYGYTF. CDR3 coding DNA: TGTGCCAGCAGGGACCCCGGGACAGGGGGCGTGGAGGACTATGGCTACACCTTC.

This clonotype was counted ten times or more. The genes are TRBV6-1 and TRBJ2-1, with D possibly matching TRBD2 (5 bases). The CDR3 is 15 residues long. Trimming removed 4 bases from V and 9 bases from J, with 19 bases in between. Germline values: CDR1 MNHNS, CDR2 SASEGT. The chain's CDR3 is CASSGWSGEESEQFF. The DNA of the CDR3 is TGTGCCAGCAGTGGGTGGAGCGGTGAGGAATCTGAGCAGTTCTTC.

This clonotype was counted at least ten times. The chain has TRBV6-1 and TRBJ2-7; no reliable D call. The germline gives CDR1 MNHNS, CDR2 SASEGT. Trimming left V 6 bases short and J 1 base short, with 10 bases between. The CDR3 has 13 residues. DNA for the CDR3: TGTGCCAGCAGCAGTGAACAGTCCTACGAGCAGTACGTC. Its translation: CASSSEQSYEQYV.

This clonotype has ten or more counts. CDR3 nucleotide sequence: TGCGCCAGCAGCCTGGAAGGGGGATCTGATCAGCCCCAGCATTTT. Translated, it gives CASSLEGGSDQPQHF. This chain joins TRBV5-1 and TRBJ1-5, with a weak D call TRBD1 (6 bases). The CDR3 totals 15 residues. The germline gives CDR1 SGHRS, CDR2 YFSETQ. V lost 4 bases, J lost 5 bases, and 16 bases lay in between.

This clonotype came up many times. The J gene is TRBJ2-4, the V gene TRBV5-1; 7 nucleotides match TRBD1. Germline V lookup: CDR1 SGHRS, CDR2 YFSETQ. The CDR3 extends over 16 amino acids. With 4 bases clipped from V and 6 bases from J, the junction kept 13 bases outside the gene matches. In DNA form, the CDR3 reads TGCGCCAGCAGCCTAACAAGGGACAGTTCGAGAAACATTCAGTACTTC. Residues: CASSLTRDSSRNIQYF.

In its sample, this clonotype was seen many times. This rearrangement joins TRBV6-5 to TRBJ2-1; 10 bases agree with TRBD2. Trimming cost V 7 bases and J 4 bases; bases outside gene matches: 7. CDR1 is MNHEY and CDR2 is SVGAGI in the germline V gene. The CDR3 is 15 amino acids. CDR3 protein: CASTPLAGAYNEQFF. The CDR3 bases are TGTGCCAGCACCCCTCTAGCGGGGGCATACAATGAGCAGTTCTTC.

Judged by abundance, this clonotype is medium-sized. The J gene is TRBJ2-1, the V gene TRBV7-9; 8 bases are a match to TRBD2. CDR1 and CDR2 from the germline V gene are SEHNR and FQNEAQ (reference sequence). With 5 bases clipped from V and 8 bases from J, the junction kept 11 bases outside the gene matches. The CDR3 length is 15 residues. This chain's CDR3 is CASSQGLAGSDEQFF. CDR3 in DNA: TGTGCCAGCAGCCAAGGACTAGCCGGGAGCGATGAGCAGTTCTTC.

By share, this clonotype counts as medium-sized (0.01 to 0.1%). This chain's CDR3 is CASSLAGTGLNQPQHF. In DNA form, the CDR3 reads TGTGCCAGCAGTTTGGCCGGGACAGGACTTAATCAGCCCCAGCATTTT. V usage is TRBV12-3 or TRBV12-4 and J usage is TRBJ1-5; TRBD1 matches 8 bases. The CDR3 consists of 16 residues. Unmatched junction bases numbered 8, after V lost 3 bases and J lost 4 bases.